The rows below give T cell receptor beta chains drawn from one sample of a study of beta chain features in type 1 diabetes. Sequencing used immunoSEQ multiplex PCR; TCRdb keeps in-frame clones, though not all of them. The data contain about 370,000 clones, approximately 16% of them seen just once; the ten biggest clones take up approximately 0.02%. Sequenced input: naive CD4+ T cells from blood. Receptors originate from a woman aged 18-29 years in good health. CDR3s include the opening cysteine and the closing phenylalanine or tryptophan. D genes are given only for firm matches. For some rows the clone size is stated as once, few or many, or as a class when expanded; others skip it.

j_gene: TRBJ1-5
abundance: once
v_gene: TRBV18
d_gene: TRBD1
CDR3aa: CASSPLSGTDNQPQHF
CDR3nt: TGTGCCAGCTCACCATTAAGTGGGACAGACAATCAGCCCCAGCATTTT

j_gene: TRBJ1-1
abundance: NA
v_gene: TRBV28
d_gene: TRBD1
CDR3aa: CASRGTGANTEAFF
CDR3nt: TGTGCCAGCAGGGGGACAGGAGCGAACACTGAAGCTTTCTTT

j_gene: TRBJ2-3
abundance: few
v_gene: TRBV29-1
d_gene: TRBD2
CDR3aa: CSVEDFSGRWLTDTQYF
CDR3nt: TGCAGCGTTGAAGACTTCAGCGGGAGATGGCTCACAGATACGCAGTATTTT

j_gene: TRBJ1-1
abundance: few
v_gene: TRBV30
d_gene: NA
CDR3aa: CAWIGTMNTEAFF
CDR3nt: TGTGCCTGGATCGGGACAATGAACACTGAAGCTTTCTTT

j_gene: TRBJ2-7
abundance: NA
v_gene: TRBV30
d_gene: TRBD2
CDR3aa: CAWSVLGREGYEQYF
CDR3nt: TGTGCCTGGAGTGTACTTGGGCGGGAGGGATACGAGCAGTACTTC

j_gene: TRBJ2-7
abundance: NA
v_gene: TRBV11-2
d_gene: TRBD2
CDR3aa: CASSLEASGNYYEQYF
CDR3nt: TGTGCCAGCAGCTTAGAGGCTAGCGGGAACTACTACGAGCAGTACTTC

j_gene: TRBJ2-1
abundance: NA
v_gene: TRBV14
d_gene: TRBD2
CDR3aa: CASSQDWLAGGNEQFF
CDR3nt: TGTGCCAGCAGCCAAGATTGGCTAGCGGGAGGAAATGAGCAGTTCTTC

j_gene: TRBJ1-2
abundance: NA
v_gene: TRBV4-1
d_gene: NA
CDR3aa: CASSHSPWEGYYGYTF
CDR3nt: TGCGCCAGCAGCCATTCTCCCTGGGAGGGTTACTATGGCTACACCTTC

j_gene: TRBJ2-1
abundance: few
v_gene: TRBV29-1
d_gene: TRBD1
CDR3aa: CSVERDRLRNEQFF
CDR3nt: TGCAGCGTTGAAAGGGACAGGCTGAGAAATGAGCAGTTCTTC

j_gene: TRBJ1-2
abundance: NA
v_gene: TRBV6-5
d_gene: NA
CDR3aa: CASSPDRRWYGYTF
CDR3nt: TGTGCCAGCAGCCCAGACAGGCGTTGGTATGGCTACACCTTC

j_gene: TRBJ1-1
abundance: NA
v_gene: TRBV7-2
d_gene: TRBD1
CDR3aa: CASSGRTGLATEAFF
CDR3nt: TGTGCCAGCAGCGGGCGGACAGGGTTGGCCACTGAAGCTTTCTTT

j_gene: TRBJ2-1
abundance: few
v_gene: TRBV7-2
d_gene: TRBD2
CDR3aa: CASSLTSGRDNEQFF
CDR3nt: TGTGCCAGCAGCCTGACTAGCGGGAGGGACAATGAGCAGTTCTTC

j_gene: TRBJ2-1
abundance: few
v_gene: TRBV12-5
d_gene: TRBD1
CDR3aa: CASGPQGLMSNEQFF
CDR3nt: TGTGCTAGTGGTCCACAGGGGCTAATGAGCAATGAGCAGTTCTTC

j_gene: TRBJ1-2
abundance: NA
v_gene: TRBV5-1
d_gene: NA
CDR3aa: CASSLGQSFGGYTF
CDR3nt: TGCGCCAGCAGCTTGGGACAGTCCTTTGGGGGCTACACCTTC

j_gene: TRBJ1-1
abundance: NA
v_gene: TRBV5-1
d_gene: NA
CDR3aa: CASSTQGNREAFF
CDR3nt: TGCGCCAGCAGCACTCAGGGTAACCGTGAAGCTTTCTTT

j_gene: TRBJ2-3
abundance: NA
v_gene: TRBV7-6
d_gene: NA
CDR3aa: CASSLVAGDTQYF
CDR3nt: TGTGCCAGCAGCTTAGTGGCGGGGGATACGCAGTATTTT

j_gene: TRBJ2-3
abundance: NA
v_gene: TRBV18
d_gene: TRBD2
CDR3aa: CASSPVSGMGTDTQYF
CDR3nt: TGTGCCAGCTCACCCGTTAGCGGGATGGGAACAGATACGCAGTATTTT

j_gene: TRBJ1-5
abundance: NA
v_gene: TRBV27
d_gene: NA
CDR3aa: CASSLAENQPQHF
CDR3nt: TGTGCCAGCAGTTTAGCAGAAAATCAGCCCCAGCATTTT

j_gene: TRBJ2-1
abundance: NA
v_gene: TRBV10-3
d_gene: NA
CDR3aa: CAISGRPNDEQFF
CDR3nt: TGTGCCATCAGTGGGCGGCCGAACGATGAGCAGTTCTTC

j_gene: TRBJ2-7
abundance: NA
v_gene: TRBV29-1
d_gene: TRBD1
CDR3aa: CSVEDRVYEQYF
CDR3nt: TGCAGCGTTGAGGACAGGGTCTACGAGCAGTACTTC

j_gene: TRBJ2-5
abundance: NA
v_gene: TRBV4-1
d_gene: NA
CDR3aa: CASSQMRVQETQYF
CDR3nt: TGCGCCAGCAGCCAAATGCGGGTGCAAGAGACCCAGTACTTC

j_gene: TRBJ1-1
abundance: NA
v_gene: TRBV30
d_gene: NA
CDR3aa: CAWTHGPGSNTEAFF
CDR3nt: TGTGCCTGGACCCACGGACCGGGATCGAACACTGAAGCTTTCTTT

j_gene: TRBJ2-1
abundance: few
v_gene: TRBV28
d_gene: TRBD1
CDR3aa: CASFPGQGYNEQFF
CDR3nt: TGTGCCAGCTTCCCGGGACAGGGCTACAATGAGCAGTTCTTC

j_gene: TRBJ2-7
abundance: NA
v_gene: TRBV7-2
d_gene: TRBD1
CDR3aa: CASSLIGQGKGEQYF
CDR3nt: TGTGCCAGCAGCTTAATAGGACAGGGGAAGGGCGAGCAGTACTTC

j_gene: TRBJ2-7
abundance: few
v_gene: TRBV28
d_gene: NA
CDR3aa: CASSMQRPGGYEQYF
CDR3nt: TGTGCCAGCAGCATGCAGCGTCCGGGTGGATACGAGCAGTACTTC

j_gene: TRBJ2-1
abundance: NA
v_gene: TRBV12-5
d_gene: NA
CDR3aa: CASGLGGVGNEQFF
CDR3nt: TGTGCTAGTGGTTTGGGTGGAGTGGGCAATGAGCAGTTCTTC

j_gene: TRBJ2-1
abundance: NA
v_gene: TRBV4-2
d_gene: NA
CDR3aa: CASSPDDREDEQFF
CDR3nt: TGTGCCAGCAGCCCAGACGACAGGGAGGATGAGCAGTTCTTC

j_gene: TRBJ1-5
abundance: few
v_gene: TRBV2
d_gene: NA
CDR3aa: CASKQDGDQPQHF
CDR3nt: TGTGCCAGCAAACAGGACGGCGATCAGCCCCAGCATTTT

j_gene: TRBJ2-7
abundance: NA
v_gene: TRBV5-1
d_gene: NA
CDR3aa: CASSTDRITSYEQYF
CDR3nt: TGCGCCAGCAGCACCGACAGAATTACCTCCTACGAGCAGTACTTC

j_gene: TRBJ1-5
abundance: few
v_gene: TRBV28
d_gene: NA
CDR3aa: CATRTVNQPQHF
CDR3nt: TGTGCCACGAGGACAGTCAATCAGCCCCAGCATTTT

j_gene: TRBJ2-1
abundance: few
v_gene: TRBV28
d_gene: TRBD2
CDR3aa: CASSSPQIAGYNEQFF
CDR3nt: TGTGCCAGCAGCTCCCCCCAGATAGCGGGATACAATGAGCAGTTCTTC

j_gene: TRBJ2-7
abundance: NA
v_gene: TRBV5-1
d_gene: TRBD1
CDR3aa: CASSVATRDRAYEQYF
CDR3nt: TGCGCCAGCAGCGTAGCGACTCGGGACAGGGCCTACGAGCAGTACTTC

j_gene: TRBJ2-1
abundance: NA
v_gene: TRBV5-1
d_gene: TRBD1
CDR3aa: CASSAGQGSYNEQFF
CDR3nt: TGCGCCAGCAGCGCGGGACAGGGGTCCTACAATGAGCAGTTCTTC

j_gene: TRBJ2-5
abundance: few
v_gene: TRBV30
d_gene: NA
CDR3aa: CAWSVQAAETQYF
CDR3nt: TGTGCCTGGAGTGTTCAGGCCGCGGAGACCCAGTACTTC

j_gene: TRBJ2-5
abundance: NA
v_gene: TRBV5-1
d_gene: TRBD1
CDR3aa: CASSRGQGRETQYF
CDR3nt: TGCGCCAGCAGCCGAGGACAGGGAAGAGAGACCCAGTACTTC

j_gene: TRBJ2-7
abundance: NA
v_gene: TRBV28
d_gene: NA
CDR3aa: CASSSTRYEQYF
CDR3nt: TGTGCCAGCAGTTCGACTCGTTACGAGCAGTACTTC

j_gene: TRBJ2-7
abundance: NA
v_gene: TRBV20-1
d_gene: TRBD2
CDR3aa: CSWLSSGLQYF
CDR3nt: TGCAGTTGGTTGTCTAGCGGGTTGCAGTACTTC

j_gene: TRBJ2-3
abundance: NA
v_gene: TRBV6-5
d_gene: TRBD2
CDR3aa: CASSYGASGSLYF
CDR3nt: TGTGCCAGCAGTTATGGGGCTAGCGGGAGTCTGTATTTT

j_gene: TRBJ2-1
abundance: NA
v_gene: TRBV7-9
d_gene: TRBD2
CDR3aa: CASTPQPGLTINEQFF
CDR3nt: TGTGCCAGCACCCCGCAACCGGGACTAACCATCAATGAGCAGTTCTTC

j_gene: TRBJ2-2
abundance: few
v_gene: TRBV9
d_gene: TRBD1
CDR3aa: CASSVYGQGYSTGELFF
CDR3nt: TGTGCCAGCAGCGTATATGGACAGGGTTATTCCACCGGGGAGCTGTTTTTT

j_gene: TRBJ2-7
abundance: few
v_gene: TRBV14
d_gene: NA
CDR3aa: CASSQVVKGVADEQYF
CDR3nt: TGTGCCAGCAGCCAAGTGGTAAAAGGGGTAGCGGACGAGCAGTACTTC

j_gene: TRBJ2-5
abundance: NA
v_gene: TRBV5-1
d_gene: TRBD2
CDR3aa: CASSLDGRTQETQYF
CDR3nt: TGCGCCAGCAGCTTGGACGGGAGGACCCAAGAGACCCAGTACTTC

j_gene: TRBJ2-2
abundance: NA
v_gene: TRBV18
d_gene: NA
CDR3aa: CASSPPSTGELFF
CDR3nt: TGTGCCAGCTCACCTCCATCCACCGGGGAGCTGTTTTTT

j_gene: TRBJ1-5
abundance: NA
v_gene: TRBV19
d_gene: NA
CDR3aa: CASSQGVGQPQHF
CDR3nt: TGTGCCAGTAGTCAGGGCGTGGGGCAGCCCCAGCATTTT

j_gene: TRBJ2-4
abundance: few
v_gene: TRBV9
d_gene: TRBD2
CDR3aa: CASSVGGGRAKNIQYF
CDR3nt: TGTGCCAGCAGCGTAGGTGGCGGGAGGGCCAAAAACATTCAGTACTTC

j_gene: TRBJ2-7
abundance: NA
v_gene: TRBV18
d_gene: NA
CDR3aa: CASSPGTPYEQYF
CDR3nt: TGTGCCAGCTCACCAGGGACACCCTACGAGCAGTACTTC

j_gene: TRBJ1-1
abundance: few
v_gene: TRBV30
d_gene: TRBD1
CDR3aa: CAWSQGQGANTEAFF
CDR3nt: TGTGCCTGGAGTCAGGGACAGGGGGCGAACACTGAAGCTTTCTTT

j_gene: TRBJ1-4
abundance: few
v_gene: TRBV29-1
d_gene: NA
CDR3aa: CSGTRGWGTTNEKLFF
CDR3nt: TGCAGCGGAACGCGGGGATGGGGAACAACTAATGAAAAACTGTTTTTT

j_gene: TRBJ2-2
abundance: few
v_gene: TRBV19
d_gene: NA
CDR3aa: CASTSLTGELFF
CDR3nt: TGTGCCAGTACCTCCCTTACCGGGGAGCTGTTTTTT

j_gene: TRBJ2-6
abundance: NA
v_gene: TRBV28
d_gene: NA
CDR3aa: CASSFGTRSGANVLTF
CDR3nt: TGTGCCAGCAGTTTTGGGACTCGCTCTGGGGCCAACGTCCTGACTTTC

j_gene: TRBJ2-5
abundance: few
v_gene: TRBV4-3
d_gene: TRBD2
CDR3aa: CASSQDWGGETQYF
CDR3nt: TGCGCCAGCAGCCAAGACTGGGGGGGGGAGACCCAGTACTTC

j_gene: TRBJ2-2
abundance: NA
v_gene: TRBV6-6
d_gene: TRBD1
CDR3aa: CASSLLMAGGWGELFF
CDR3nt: TGTGCCAGCAGTCTACTCATGGCAGGGGGCTGGGGGGAGCTGTTTTTT